This T cell receptor (beta chain) was profiled in a study of control samples from healthy donors and cancer patients. The protocol was immunoSEQ multiplex PCR, while the TCRdb copy is restricted to in-frame clones and leaves out a portion. Seen here are around 84,000 clones, 75% to 85% observed once, and the top ten hold approximately 10%. This clone is a singleton in its sample. V was trimmed by 10 bases and J by 6 bases, leaving 18 bases between them. The CDR3 length is 13 residues. CDR1 LNHDA and CDR2 SQIVND come from the germline V gene (reference sequence). Sequenced sample: PBMCs. This TCR derives from a man aged 55 to 70 with head and neck cancer. V usage is TRBV19 and J usage is TRBJ1-2, with D possibly TRBD1 on 5 matching bases. CDR3 loop: CATGAEVWNGYTF. The CDR3 DNA follows: TGTGCCACCGGGGCGGAGGTGTGGAATGGCTACACCTTC.